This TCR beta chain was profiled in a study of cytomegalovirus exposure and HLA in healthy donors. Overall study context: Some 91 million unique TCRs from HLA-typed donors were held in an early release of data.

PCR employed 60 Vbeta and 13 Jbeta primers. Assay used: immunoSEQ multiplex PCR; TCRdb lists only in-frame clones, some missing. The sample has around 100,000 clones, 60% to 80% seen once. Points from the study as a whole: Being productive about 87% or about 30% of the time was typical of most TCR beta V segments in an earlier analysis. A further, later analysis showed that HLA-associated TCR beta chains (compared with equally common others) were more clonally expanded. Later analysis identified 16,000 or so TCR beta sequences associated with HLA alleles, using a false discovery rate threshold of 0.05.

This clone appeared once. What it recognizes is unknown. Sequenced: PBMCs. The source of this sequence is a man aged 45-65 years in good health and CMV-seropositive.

The CDR3: CAIRGPTGTGEQYF. DNA of the CDR3: TGTGCCATCAGGGGCCCGACAGGGACCGGCGAGCAGTACTTC. The chain is built from TRBV10-3 and TRBJ2-7, with TRBD1 matching over 7 bases. This CDR3 is 14 amino acids long. The trim removed 6 bases at V and 6 bases at J, leaving 11 bases unmatched. CDR1 and CDR2 (germline): ENHRY, SYGVKD.